This TCR beta chain was documented in a study of neurological immune-mediated disorders. The cDNA was synthesized by means of template-switch 5'RACE, which was carried out with 10-nucleotide random UMIs. In each sequencing run, over 160 million TCR-beta sequences were generated from 15-18 subjects. TCRdb fed the 5' RACE reads into MiXCR, producing one record per CDR3 protein. Here the sample spans 30,000 to 45,000 distinct CDR3 sequences, roughly 12% being singletons. Libraries from sorted cells used some 1 million T cells (CD4+ or CD8+). This clonotype was observed at least ten times. This clonotype was obtained from a woman aged 30 to 39 with HTLV-1-associated myelopathy (HAM/TSP). The sample consisted of CD4+ T cells from blood.

In nucleotides, the CDR3 is TGTGCCAGCAGCTTAGGTGGGGGGCGGGCAGAGACCCAGTACTTC. As protein: CASSLGGGRAETQYF. This chain joins TRBV7-2 and TRBJ2-5; D assignment may be TRBD1 or TRBD2 (6 bases each). V was cut by 1 base and J by 4 bases, with 13 bases left in between. Germline loops: CDR1 SGHTA, CDR2 FQGNSA. The CDR3 extends over 15 amino acids.